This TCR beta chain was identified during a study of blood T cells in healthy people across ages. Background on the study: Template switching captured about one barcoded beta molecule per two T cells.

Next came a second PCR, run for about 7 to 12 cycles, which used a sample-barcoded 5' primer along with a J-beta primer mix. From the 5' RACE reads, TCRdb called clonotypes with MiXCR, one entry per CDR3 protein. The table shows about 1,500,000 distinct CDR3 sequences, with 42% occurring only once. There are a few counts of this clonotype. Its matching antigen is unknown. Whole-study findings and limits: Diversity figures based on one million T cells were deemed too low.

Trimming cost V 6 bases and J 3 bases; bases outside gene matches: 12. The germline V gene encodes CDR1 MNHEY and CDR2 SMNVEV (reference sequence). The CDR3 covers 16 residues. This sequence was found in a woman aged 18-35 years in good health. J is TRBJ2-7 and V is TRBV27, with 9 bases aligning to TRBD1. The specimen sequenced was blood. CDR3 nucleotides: TGTGCCAGCAGCCCTTACTCGACAGGGGGACTCTACGAGCAGTACTTC. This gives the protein CASSPYSTGGLYEQYF.